One and the same sample provided the 28 T cell receptor beta chains below, sequenced in a study of OX40 agonist ivuxolimab in advanced cancers. Library method: the immunoSEQ multiplex PCR assay. TCRdb took this table from immuneACCESS and kept in-frame rearrangements with V and J called. Such tables lack part of the clones; where checked against another copy, unresolved V genes explain under half of the gap, and the rest is unexplained. The sample has tens of thousands of clones on record, more than 80% of them singletons. Together, the top ten hold around 2.7% of the sample. The sample in question was CD4+ or CD8+ T cells sorted from blood, obtained in a trial of the OX40 agonist ivuxolimab. These TCRs come from an adult with an advanced solid tumor such as melanoma, head and neck, liver or kidney cancer.

The chain joins TRBV27 to TRBJ2-6, with D unresolved. V lost 6 bases to trimming and J lost 0 bases, with 9 bases between them. The CDR3 consists of 15 residues. In germline, CDR1 is MNHEY, CDR2 SMNVEV (reference sequence). The CDR3 protein is CASSRLSSGANVLTF. Written as DNA, the CDR3 is TGTGCCAGCAGCCGACTGAGCTCTGGGGCCAACGTCCTGACTTTC.

Details on this clone: One end of the junction does not line up with germline, which may come from a read error. This rearrangement joins TRBV5-6 to TRBJ2-5, with TRBD1 matching over 9 bases. The CDR3 spans 11 residues. Germline V gene sequence: CDR1 SGHDT, CDR2 YYEEEE. The CDR3: CASSSRDREDF. The DNA for the CDR3 is TGTGCCAGCAGCTCCCGGGACAGGGAGGACTTC.

In regard to this clone: The same CDR3 can be traced to other DNA sequences in this sample. This rearrangement joins TRBV28 to TRBJ1-2, with TRBD1 matching 12 bases. Germline CDR1 is MDHEN and CDR2 is SYDVKM. J was trimmed by 7 bases and V by 11 bases; bases with no gene match: 14. The CDR3 runs to 15 residues. The CDR3 DNA follows: TGTGCCGGAGAACCGGGACAGGGGGCGAGGGGTGGCTACACCTTC. Amino acids: CAGEPGQGARGGYTF.

This clone showed up just once. The chain is built from TRBV6-1 and TRBJ1-2; tentative D call: TRBD1 (5 bases). Per germline, CDR1 MNHNS and CDR2 SASEGT. V dropped 8 bases and J dropped 6 bases, with 19 bases sitting between them. This CDR3 contains 14 residues. The CDR3 nucleotides read TGTGCCAGCTGCGGGGACTTTTGGGGGAATGGCTACACCTTC. As protein: CASCGDFWGNGYTF.

The J gene is TRBJ1-6, the V gene TRBV19; D unclear. V lost 1 base to trimming and J lost 8 bases, with 15 bases between them. The CDR3 has 16 amino acids. Per the germline V gene, CDR1 is LNHDA and CDR2 is SQIVND (reference sequence). CDR3 loop: CASSIGPKTSDSPLHF. Here the CDR3 DNA reads TGTGCCAGTAGTATAGGTCCGAAGACGAGCGATTCACCCCTCCACTTT.

The V gene is TRBV6-5, the J gene TRBJ2-5; 8 bases fit TRBD1. Germline CDR1 and CDR2: MNHEY and SVGAGI. This CDR3 has 15 residues. Germline trimming cut 6 bases from V and 4 bases from J; bases unmatched to any gene: 10. The CDR3 spells CASSLTGGGGETQYF. CDR3 nucleotides: TGTGCCAGCAGCCTCACAGGGGGTGGAGGAGAGACCCAGTACTTC.

This clone was seen just once. The V and J genes are TRBV28 and TRBJ1-4; possibly TRBD1 for D (6 bases). The CDR3 is made up of 17 amino acids. From germline, CDR1 is MDHEN and CDR2 SYDVKM. Trimming removed 5 bases from V and 0 bases from J, with 16 bases in between. The DNA of the CDR3 is TGTGCCAGCAGTCCAACCGGACAGCCTGCAACTAATGAAAAACTGTTTTTT. It translates to CASSPTGQPATNEKLFF.

The CDR3 here is CASSVLANTGELFF. The CDR3 DNA follows: TGTGCCAGCAGCGTCCTTGCGAACACCGGGGAGCTGTTTTTT. This chain connects TRBV9 to TRBJ2-2; D is ambiguous. Trimming left V 2 bases short and J 0 bases short, with 5 bases between. This CDR3 spans 14 amino acids. CDR1 and CDR2 from the germline V gene are SGDLS and YYNGEE.

V is TRBV28 and J is TRBJ2-5; 9 bases match TRBD1. The trim removed 5 bases at V and 5 bases at J, leaving 6 bases unmatched. This CDR3 has 14 amino acids. CDR1 and CDR2 (germline): MDHEN, SYDVKM. As DNA, the CDR3 is TGTGCCAGCAGTCGGGACAGGGTAGTGGAGACCCAGTACTTC. Encoded protein: CASSRDRVVETQYF. The full variable domain, with the rest looked up from reference TRBV28 and TRBJ2-5, is DVKVTQSSRYLVKRTGEKVFLECVQDMDHENMFWYRQDPGLGLRLIYFSYDVKMKEKGDIPEGYSVSREKKERFSLILESASTNQTSMYLCASSRDRVVETQYFGPGTRLLVL.

V usage is TRBV5-5 and J usage is TRBJ2-3; TRBD1 might be the D (6 bases). There are 14 residues in the CDR3. CDR1 is SGHKS, CDR2 YYEKEE, per germline (reference sequence). Between the trimmed V and J ends, which lost 2 bases and 4 bases, there was a span of 11 bases. As DNA, the CDR3 is TGTGCCAGCAGCTTTGTGGGGGCTCCAGATACGCAGTATTTT. Translating it yields CASSFVGAPDTQYF.

The V gene is TRBV6-1, the J gene TRBJ2-2; TRBD1 agrees at 9 bases. J gave up 6 bases and V 6 bases, and 2 bases lay outside the gene matches. Germline V gene sequence: CDR1 MNHNS, CDR2 SASEGT. The CDR3 sequence is 13 residues long. CDR3 DNA: TGTGCCAGCAGGGGGACAGGGCCCGGGGAGCTGTTTTTT. Residues: CASRGTGPGELFF.

The V call is TRBV6-6, the J call TRBJ2-2; D ambiguous. This CDR3 has 12 amino acids. CDR1 is MNHNY and CDR2 is SVGAGI in the germline V gene (reference sequence). Trimming left V 4 bases short and J 3 bases short, with 3 bases between. The CDR3 coding sequence is TGTGCCAGCAGTTGGGACACCGGGGAGCTGTTTTTT. Translation: CASSWDTGELFF.

The chain employs TRBV12-5 and TRBJ2-3; possible D gene TRBD2, 5 bases. Germline V gives CDR1 LGHNT, CDR2 FRNRAP. CDR3 length: 14 amino acids. The V gene lost 1 base and the J gene lost 1 base, with 6 bases spanning the gap. The CDR3 DNA is TGTGCTAGTGGTTTGGGGGGAGGCACAGATACGCAGTATTTT. This gives the protein CASGLGGGTDTQYF.

The chain links TRBV5-1 to TRBJ2-1, with 7 bases aligning to TRBD1. Trimming took 4 bases from V and 3 from J; bases not matched to a gene: 7. The germline V gene encodes CDR1 SGHRS and CDR2 YFSETQ. The CDR3 totals 15 residues. The CDR3 loop reads CASSLTGEGYNEQFF. DNA for the CDR3: TGCGCCAGCAGCCTCACAGGGGAAGGCTACAATGAGCAGTTCTTC. Together with reference TRBV5-1 and TRBJ2-1, the CDR3 gives the full variable domain: KAGVTQTPRYLIKTRGQQVTLSCSPISGHRSVSWYQQTPGQGLQFLFEYFSETQRNKGNFPGRFSGRQFSNSRSEMNVSTLELGDSALYLCASSLTGEGYNEQFFGPGTRLTVL.

The gene calls are TRBV5-1 and TRBJ2-3; D is undetermined. The CDR3 has 14 residues. Deletions cut 4 bases from V and 2 bases from J, with 11 bases between. Germline V CDR1 and CDR2: SGHRS, YFSETQ. CDR3: CASSAEEPTDTQYF. The CDR3 nucleotides read TGCGCCAGCAGCGCAGAAGAACCCACAGATACGCAGTATTTT.

The chain combines TRBV9 with TRBJ2-3, with D unclear. V was clipped by 4 bases and J by 8 bases, with 20 bases between them. CDR3 size: 15 residues. Germline CDR1 SGDLS, CDR2 YYNGEE. CDR3 sequence: CASSLRPLPEGTQYF. The CDR3 bases are TGTGCCAGCAGCCTGAGGCCCCTTCCCGAAGGTACGCAGTATTTT.

This clone was detected only a few times. The chain carries TRBV19 and TRBJ1-6; 10 bases map to TRBD1. The CDR3 has 15 amino acids. V trimming: 5 bases; J trimming: 9 bases; junction bases outside the gene matches: 7. Germline CDR1 LNHDA, CDR2 SQIVND (reference sequence). Written as DNA, the CDR3 is TGTGCCAGTAGTCCCTGGGACAGGGGCTTTTCACCCCTCCACTTT. Its translation is CASSPWDRGFSPLHF.

V gene TRBV16 combines with J gene TRBJ1-5; D unclear. The CDR3 extends over 15 amino acids. V lost 0 bases to trimming and J lost 2 bases, with 8 bases between them. Germline V gene data show CDR1 as KGHSY and CDR2 as FQNENV. The CDR3 loop is CASSQSGGGNQPQHF. DNA of the CDR3: TGTGCCAGCAGCCAATCAGGAGGAGGCAATCAGCCCCAGCATTTT.

The count of this clone is one. The chain is built from TRBV27 and TRBJ1-2; no definite D call. Germline V gene sequence: CDR1 MNHEY, CDR2 SMNVEV (reference sequence). The CDR3 runs 16 residues. The V end lost 4 bases, the J end lost 2 bases, and 17 bases lay between the germline ends. The CDR3 DNA reads as TGTGCCAGCAGTTACACCCAACGGGGTGGGAACTATGGCTACACCTTC. Translated, it gives CASSYTQRGGNYGYTF.

This chain joins TRBV9 and TRBJ2-5; D might be TRBD1 or TRBD2, each matching 8 bases. Germline CDR1 and CDR2: SGDLS and YYNGEE. CDR3 length: 17 residues. V was shortened by 3 bases and J by 4 bases, with 22 bases between the two germline ends. CDR3 sequence reads: CASSARGGTGPGETQYF. In DNA form, the CDR3 reads TGTGCCAGCAGCGCCCGGGGGGGGACAGGCCCGGGAGAGACCCAGTACTTC.

The genes are TRBV11-2 and TRBJ2-5, with no clear D. V shed 6 bases and J shed 5 bases, with 16 bases lying between them. The CDR3 runs 14 residues. Germline V gene lookup returns CDR1 SGHAT and CDR2 FQNNGV. CDR3 DNA: TGTGCCAGCAGTTATTTAGCCTCCGGGGAGACCCAGTACTTC. Amino acid sequence: CASSYLASGETQYF. Full variable domain (missing parts from reference TRBV11-2 and TRBJ2-5): EAGVAQSPRYKIIEKRQSVAFWCNPISGHATLYWYQQILGQGPKLLIQFQNNGVVDDSQLPKDRFSAERLKGVDSTLKIQPAKLEDSAVYLCASSYLASGETQYFGPGTRLLVL.

The DNA of the CDR3 is TGCGCCAGCAGCCCTAGACCCGACACCGCTTTTGAATCCGTCCTGACTTTC. This translates into CASSPRPDTAFESVLTF. The rearrangement links TRBV5-1 to TRBJ2-6; D unclear. CDR3 length equals 17 residues. The germline V gene encodes CDR1 SGHRS and CDR2 YFSETQ. The V and J ends lost 4 bases and 12 bases respectively, with 26 bases between them. Full variable domain (missing parts from reference TRBV5-1 and TRBJ2-6): KAGVTQTPRYLIKTRGQQVTLSCSPISGHRSVSWYQQTPGQGLQFLFEYFSETQRNKGNFPGRFSGRQFSNSRSEMNVSTLELGDSALYLCASSPRPDTAFESVLTFGAGSRLTVL.

The rearrangement links TRBV19 to TRBJ2-1; 9 positions match TRBD2. The CDR3 length is 15 residues. V was pared by 4 bases and J by 2 bases, with 3 bases of the junction left unmatched. The germline CDR1 and CDR2 sequences are LNHDA and SQIVND (reference sequence). CDR3 bases: TGTGCCAGTAGTAGGGGCGGGGGGGCCTACAATGAGCAGTTCTTC. This gives the protein CASSRGGGAYNEQFF.

The J gene is TRBJ2-7, the V gene TRBV2, with TRBD1 identical over 10 bases. This CDR3 is built from 14 residues. J was trimmed by 6 bases and V by 7 bases; bases with no gene match: 9. Germline assignment: CDR1 SNHLY and CDR2 FYNNEI. CDR3 sequence: CASKLGTGVSEQYF. CDR3 DNA sequence: TGTGCCAGCAAGTTAGGGACAGGGGTCAGCGAGCAGTACTTC.

The table lists this clone with a few counts. The chain employs TRBV6-5 and TRBJ1-6; D is perhaps TRBD1 (5 bases). V dropped 0 bases and J dropped 9 bases, with 9 bases sitting between them. The CDR3 totals 14 residues. The germline V gene has CDR1 MNHEY and CDR2 SVGAGI. The CDR3 nucleotides read TGTGCCAGCAGTTACTCGTCAGGGATTTCACCCCTCCACTTT. This translates into CASSYSSGISPLHF.

The chain recombines TRBV7-2 with TRBJ2-5; D remains unclear. The CDR3 sequence is 13 residues long. Germline loops: CDR1 SGHTA, CDR2 FQGNSA. Between the trimmed V and J ends, which lost 3 bases and 0 bases, there was a span of 5 bases. In DNA, the CDR3 is TGTGCCAGCAGCTTGAGGTACCAAGAGACCCAGTACTTC. It specifies CASSLRYQETQYF.

The gene calls are TRBV6-5 and TRBJ2-7, with no clear D. This CDR3 region has 12 residues. V was cut by 2 bases and J by 7 bases, with 9 bases left in between. Germline CDR1 reads MNHEY; CDR2 reads SVGAGI. CDR3 coding DNA: TGTGCCAGCAGTTACGCTTCCTGGGAGCAGTACTTC. This translates into CASSYASWEQYF.

The V call is TRBV6-1, the J call TRBJ2-2; possibly TRBD2 for D (7 bases). CDR3 length: 20 amino acids. Germline V CDR1 and CDR2: MNHNS, SASEGT. Trimming cost V 4 bases and J 4 bases, with 28 bases left between them. The CDR3 nucleotides are TGTGCCAGCAGTGCCCGGATGGGGATGGGGGGGCTTTTTCGCACCGGGGAGCTGTTTTTT. Residues: CASSARMGMGGLFRTGELFF.